What follows is one T cell receptor (beta chain) and its context. Per the study methods: Researchers report that nucleated cell counts were estimated from reference gene primer amplification. The data were produced by immunoSEQ multiplex PCR, yet TCRdb's version contains in-frame clones alone and is incomplete. D and trimming come from the DNA, and the V and J calls and clone size come from that table. The sample shows 200,000 to 250,000 clones, roughly four fifths of them seen only once. The CDR3 totals 15 residues. V was clipped by 0 bases and J by 12 bases, with 15 bases between them. The germline CDR1 and CDR2 sequences are LGHDT and YNNKEL (reference sequence). The source of the sample is a study of blood T cell repertoires in COVID-19. About the research overall: Both acute and convalescent COVID-19 samples were obtained from the United States, Italy and Spain. Sources were T cells, B-cell-depleted T cells, or PBMCs; the material itself was cDNA or gDNA.

Input material: peripheral blood. The sequence came from a woman in her twenties or thirties who had recovered from COVID-19. The chain carries TRBV3-1 (or the pseudogene TRBV3-2) and TRBJ1-6; the D is unclear. In nucleotides, the CDR3 is TGTGCCAGCAGCCAAGATTCAGGTCGAGAATTACCCCTCCACTTT. Protein product: CASSQDSGRELPLHF.